This T cell receptor beta chain came from a study of vaccination and CD4 T cells after COVID-19. The overall study: All convalescent patients were nasal swab PCR positive for SARS-CoV-2; 9 or 10 had mild and one severe disease. Those taking part got two shots of either the BNT162b2 or the mRNA-1273 vaccine. Some control cultures received a CEFX pool, which served as the positive control. Others received an HIV-1 Nef pool or no peptide. General observations from the study: The authors studied relatively few convalescent patients and analyzed no early post-infection timepoints.

From germline, CDR1 is MDHEN and CDR2 SYDVKM. With 8 bases clipped from V and 2 bases from J, the junction kept 4 bases outside the gene matches. The CDR3 covers 13 residues. A note on this clonotype: The antigen remains undetermined.

As to treatment: approximately 9-day PBMC culture with coronavirus spike peptide pools or control peptides (ViraFEST assay). The Oncomine TCR Beta short-read assay generated sequence data from the DNA of cultured CD4+ T cells. TCRdb used MiXCR to reprocess the PCR reads, holding one entry per CDR3 protein. The sample lists 3,500 to 4,500 distinct CDR3 sequences, about two fifths occurring once. The specimen was CD4+ T cells from blood, cultured in vitro, collected after SARS-CoV-2 vaccination. This clonotype was sampled from a human donor who had recovered from COVID-19. The J gene is TRBJ2-5, the V gene TRBV28; 8 bases are a match to TRBD1. CDR3 in DNA: TGTGCCAGCCATCGACAGGGGCAAGAGACCCAGTACTTC. Its protein is CASHRQGQETQYF.